The rows below give T cell receptor beta chains drawn from one sample of a study of blood T cell repertoires in COVID-19. Repertoires were generated with immunoSEQ multiplex PCR, while TCRdb's copy carries only in-frame clones and drops some. The profile covers tens of thousands of clones, with 75% to 80% appearing a single time and 2% to 2.5% taken by the ten largest. The sequenced sample consisted of peripheral blood. Every receptor here comes from an older man with COVID-19, enrolled during active disease. The CDR3 runs from the conserved cysteine through the conserved F or W. A D gene is named only where the DNA matches it firmly. A clone size is listed for some rows: how often the clone was seen (once, few, many), or a class if it is expanded.

.	TRBD2	TRBJ2-2	TRBV24-1	CATSVAGGPETGELFF	TGTGCCACCAGTGTAGCGGGAGGGCCGGAAACCGGGGAGCTGTTTTTT
.	TRBD1	TRBJ1-5	TRBV3-1/TRBV3-2	CASSHGQGNQPQHF	TGTGCCAGCAGCCACGGACAGGGGAATCAGCCCCAGCATTTT
.	TRBD2	TRBJ2-1	TRBV20-1	CSASFGRAYNEQFF	TGCAGTGCTAGTTTCGGGAGGGCCTACAATGAGCAGTTCTTC
.	TRBD1	TRBJ1-6	TRBV6-6	CASSHPTGNNSPLHF	TGTGCCAGCAGCCACCCGACAGGGAATAATTCACCCCTCCACTTT
.	.	TRBJ1-1	TRBV4-3	CASSQEAGMNTEAFF	TGCGCCAGCAGCCAAGAGGCAGGGATGAACACTGAAGCTTTCTTT
few	TRBD1	TRBJ1-5	TRBV7-9	CASSPLDTGGNQPQHF	TGTGCCAGCAGCCCGCTGGACACAGGGGGTAATCAGCCCCAGCATTTT
.	.	TRBJ2-1	TRBV7-2	CASSLNAGPSSYNEQFF	TGTGCCAGCAGCTTAAACGCAGGGCCTTCGTCCTACAATGAGCAGTTCTTC
.	TRBD1	TRBJ2-1	TRBV28	CASRIGQGSYNEQFF	TGTGCCAGCAGAATCGGACAGGGCTCCTACAATGAGCAGTTCTTC
.	TRBD1	TRBJ2-7	TRBV7-9	CASSPKDRESRNEQYF	TGTGCCAGCAGCCCTAAGGACAGGGAGAGTAGGAACGAGCAGTACTTC
.	TRBD2	TRBJ2-6	TRBV23-1	CASSQSLAGPSGANVLTF	TGCGCCAGCAGTCAATCACTAGCGGGCCCCTCTGGGGCCAACGTCCTGACTTTC
.	TRBD1	TRBJ2-2	TRBV10-3	CAIRGDRGGAGELFF	TGTGCCATCAGGGGGGACAGGGGCGGGGCCGGGGAGCTGTTTTTT
.	.	TRBJ2-7	TRBV9	CASSEPGEMSEQYF	TGTGCCAGCAGCGAACCGGGAGAAATGAGCGAGCAGTACTTC
.	.	TRBJ1-5	TRBV7-2	CASSVYSNQPQHF	TGTGCCAGCAGCGTTTATAGCAATCAGCCCCAGCATTTT
.	TRBD2	TRBJ2-5	TRBV5-8	CASSAGLAGIQETQYF	TGTGCCAGCAGCGCGGGACTAGCGGGTATCCAAGAGACCCAGTACTTC
.	.	TRBJ2-7	TRBV2	CASSVDRLYEQYF	TGTGCCAGCAGTGTCGACAGGCTCTACGAGCAGTACTTC
.	TRBD1	TRBJ1-2	TRBV9	CASSVGGPLTGGTSYTF	TGTGCCAGCAGCGTAGGTGGTCCCCTAACAGGGGGCACGAGCTACACCTTC
.	TRBD2	TRBJ2-1	TRBV24-1	CATSEAGGDNEQFF	TGTGCCACCAGTGAGGCGGGAGGGGACAATGAGCAGTTCTTC
.	.	TRBJ1-5	TRBV9	CASSVGNSNSNQPQHF	TGTGCCAGCAGCGTAGGGAACAGTAATAGCAATCAGCCCCAGCATTTT
.	.	TRBJ2-1	TRBV9	CASSSERKNEQFF	TGTGCCAGCAGCTCCGAGAGGAAAAATGAGCAGTTCTTC
.	.	TRBJ2-7	TRBV7-3	CASSSTPGPYYEQYF	TGTGCCAGCAGCTCGACTCCGGGTCCTTACTACGAGCAGTACTTC
.	.	TRBJ2-1	TRBV24-1	CATSDPRRGQFF	TGTGCCACCAGTGATCCTCGACGCGGGCAGTTCTTC
.	.	TRBJ1-6	TRBV11-3	CASSPLAGIYNSPLHF	TGTGCCAGCAGCCCACTTGCAGGGATTTATAATTCACCCCTCCACTTT
.	TRBD2	TRBJ2-4	TRBV7-9	CASSGDPGLENIQYF	TGTGCCAGCAGCGGCGATCCGGGACTAGAAAACATTCAGTACTTC
.	.	TRBJ1-6	TRBV5-4	CASSFELHNSPLHF	TGTGCCAGCAGCTTTGAGCTACATAATTCACCCCTCCACTTT
.	.	TRBJ2-7	TRBV30	CAWGEWWEQYF	TGTGCCTGGGGGGAGTGGTGGGAGCAGTACTTC
.	.	TRBJ1-3	TRBV6-5	CASSYSLDSGNTIYF	TGTGCCAGCAGTTACTCGCTAGACTCTGGAAACACCATATATTTT
.	.	TRBJ1-1	TRBV28	CASSTAVGGTEAFF	TGTGCCAGCAGTACCGCGGTCGGGGGAACTGAAGCTTTCTTT
once	TRBD2	TRBJ2-7	TRBV7-6	CASSLAGAGTSGRAYEQYF	TGTGCCAGCAGCTTAGCCGGGGCGGGCACTAGCGGGAGGGCCTACGAGCAGTACTTC
.	.	TRBJ1-6	TRBV28	CASSSAGRPNESPLHF	TGTGCCAGCAGTTCCGCTGGGAGGCCCAACGAATCACCCCTCCACTTT
.	.	TRBJ2-3	TRBV14	CASSQGGGRESQYF	TGTGCCAGCAGCCAAGGCGGCGGACGGGAATCGCAGTATTTT
once	TRBD2	TRBJ2-2	TRBV7-3	CASSRTSAGELFF	TGTGCCAGCAGTCGGACTAGCGCCGGGGAGCTGTTTTTT
.	.	TRBJ1-6	TRBV18	CASSLAGVNSPLHF	TGTGCCAGCTCATTGGCAGGGGTTAATTCACCCCTCCACTTT
.	.	TRBJ2-1	TRBV24-1	CATSGLGTDLNEQFF	TGTGCCACCAGTGGTCTAGGGACTGACCTAAATGAGCAGTTCTTC
.	TRBD1	TRBJ1-1	TRBV7-3	CASSFNAGGNTEAFF	TGTGCCAGCAGCTTTAATGCAGGGGGGAACACTGAAGCTTTCTTT
.	TRBD1	TRBJ2-2	TRBV2	CASQTGARVGGELFF	TGTGCCAGCCAGACAGGGGCGAGAGTTGGCGGGGAGCTGTTTTTT
.	TRBD1	TRBJ1-6	TRBV7-3	CASSSQGANSPLHF	TGTGCCAGCAGCTCCCAGGGGGCAAATTCACCCCTCCACTTT
few	TRBD2	TRBJ2-7	TRBV3-1/TRBV3-2	CASSQVALAGEVRSYEQYF	TGTGCCAGCAGCCAAGTCGCGCTAGCGGGAGAGGTCCGCTCCTACGAGCAGTACTTC
.	.	TRBJ1-2	TRBV27	CASSSPTDYGYTF	TGTGCCAGCAGTTCCCCCACGGACTATGGCTACACCTTC
.	.	TRBJ2-2	TRBV27	CASSFLGGSVGTGELFF	TGTGCCAGCAGTTTTTTAGGGGGATCGGTTGGGACCGGGGAGCTGTTTTTT
.	.	TRBJ1-1	TRBV30	CAWSVLGGLSSGAFF	TGTGCCTGGAGTGTACTGGGGGGACTCTCCTCAGGGGCTTTCTTT
.	TRBD1	TRBJ2-7	TRBV4-1	CASSQDLTGDREQYF	TGCGCCAGCAGCCAAGATCTAACAGGGGATCGAGAGCAGTACTTC
.	TRBD2	TRBJ2-5	TRBV5-1	CASSLAAGAGETQYF	TGCGCCAGCAGCTTGGCCGCGGGAGCTGGGGAGACCCAGTACTTC